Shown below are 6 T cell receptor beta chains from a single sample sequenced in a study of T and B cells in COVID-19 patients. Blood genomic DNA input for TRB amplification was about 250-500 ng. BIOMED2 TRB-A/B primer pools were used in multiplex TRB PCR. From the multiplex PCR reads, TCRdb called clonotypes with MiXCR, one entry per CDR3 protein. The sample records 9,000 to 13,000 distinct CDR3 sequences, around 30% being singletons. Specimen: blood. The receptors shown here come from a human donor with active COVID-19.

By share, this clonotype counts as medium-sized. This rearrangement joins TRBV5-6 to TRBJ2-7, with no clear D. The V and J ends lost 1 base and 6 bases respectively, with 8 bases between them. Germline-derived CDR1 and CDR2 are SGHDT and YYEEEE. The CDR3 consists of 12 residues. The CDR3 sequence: CASSLSTGEQYF. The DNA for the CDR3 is TGTGCCAGCAGCTTGTCGACGGGCGAGCAGTACTTC.

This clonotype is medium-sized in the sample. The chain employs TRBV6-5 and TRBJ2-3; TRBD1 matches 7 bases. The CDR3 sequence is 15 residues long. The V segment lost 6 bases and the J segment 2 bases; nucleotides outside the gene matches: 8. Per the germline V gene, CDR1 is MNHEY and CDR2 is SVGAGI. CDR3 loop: CASRRQGLLTDTQYF. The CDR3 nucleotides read TGTGCCAGCAGGCGACAGGGCCTACTCACAGATACGCAGTATTTT.

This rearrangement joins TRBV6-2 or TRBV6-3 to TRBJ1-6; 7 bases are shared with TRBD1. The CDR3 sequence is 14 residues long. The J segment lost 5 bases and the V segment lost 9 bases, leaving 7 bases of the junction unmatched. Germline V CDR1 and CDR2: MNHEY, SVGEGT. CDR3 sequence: CASSKGQHNSPLHF. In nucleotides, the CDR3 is TGTGCCAGTTCAAAGGGACAGCATAATTCACCCCTCCACTTT.

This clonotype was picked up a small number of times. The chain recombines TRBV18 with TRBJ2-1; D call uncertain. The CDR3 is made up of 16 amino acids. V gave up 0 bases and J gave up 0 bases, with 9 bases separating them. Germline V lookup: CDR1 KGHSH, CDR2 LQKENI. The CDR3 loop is CASSPPGKSSYNEQFF. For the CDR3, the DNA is TGTGCCAGCTCACCACCGGGGAAAAGCTCCTACAATGAGCAGTTCTTC.

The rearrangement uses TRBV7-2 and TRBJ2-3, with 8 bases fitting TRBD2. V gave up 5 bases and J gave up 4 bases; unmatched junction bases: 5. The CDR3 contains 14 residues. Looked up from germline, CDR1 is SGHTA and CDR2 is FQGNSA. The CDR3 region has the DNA TGTGCCAGCAGCCCCAGACTAGCGTCAGATACGCAGTATTTT. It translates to CASSPRLASDTQYF.

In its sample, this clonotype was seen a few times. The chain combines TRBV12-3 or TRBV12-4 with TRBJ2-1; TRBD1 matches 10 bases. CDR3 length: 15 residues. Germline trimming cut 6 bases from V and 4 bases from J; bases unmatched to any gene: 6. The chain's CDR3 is CASRKPGQGYNEQFF. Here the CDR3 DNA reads TGTGCCAGCAGAAAGCCGGGACAGGGGTACAATGAGCAGTTCTTC.